A single sample gave rise to the 8 T cell receptor beta chains below, sequenced in a study of T cell changes during pregnancy in multiple sclerosis. The method was immunoSEQ multiplex PCR; TCRdb's version includes in-frame clones alone and lacks a portion of them. The table lists about 43,000 clones, 75% to 90% of them singletons, with around 4.7% in the top ten. Material: peripheral blood, obtained in the second trimester of pregnancy. Receptors were obtained from a female donor in good health, enrolled as a control in a pregnancy study.

The chain carries TRBV30 and TRBJ1-2; D is unclear. This CDR3 has 10 amino acids. The V end was cut by 2 bases, the J end by 8 bases, with 6 bases between. The V gene's germline CDR1 is GTSNPN and CDR2 SVGIG (reference sequence). This CDR3 reads CAWSPVGYTF. CDR3 coding DNA: TGTGCCTGGAGTCCTGTAGGCTACACCTTC. The full variable domain, its missing parts supplied by reference TRBV30 and TRBJ1-2, is SQTIHQWPATLVQPVGSPLSLECTVEGTSNPNLYWYRQAAGRGLQLLFYSVGIGQISSEVPQNLSASRPQDRQFILSSKKLLLSDSGFYLCAWSPVGYTFGSGTRLTVV.

The genes are TRBV5-1 and TRBJ1-1; no firm D call. Trimming removed 0 bases at V and 7 bases at J, with 7 bases between. Per germline, CDR1 SGHRS and CDR2 YFSETQ. The CDR3 totals 12 residues. DNA for the CDR3: TGCGCCAGCAGCTTGGGCGGCCGTGAAGCTTTCTTT. As protein: CASSLGGREAFF.

V is TRBV9 and J is TRBJ2-2, with 11 bases fitting TRBD2. The junction had 10 bases not matched to a gene; V was cut back by 4 bases and J by 5 bases. Germline V gene sequence: CDR1 SGDLS, CDR2 YYNGEE. This CDR3 comprises 17 residues. The CDR3 loop reads CASSPAGLAGGTGELFF. CDR3 DNA: TGTGCCAGCAGCCCGGCCGGACTAGCGGGCGGGACCGGGGAGCTGTTTTTT.

This clone was recorded only once. The J gene is TRBJ2-1, the V gene TRBV7-6, with TRBD2 as a possible D gene (6 bases). Trimming pared 1 base from V and 0 bases from J, leaving 10 bases between. Germline values: CDR1 SGHVS, CDR2 FNYEAQ. There are 16 residues in the CDR3. The CDR3 spells CASSLGSLASYNEQFF. CDR3 coding DNA: TGTGCCAGCAGCTTAGGATCACTAGCCTCCTACAATGAGCAGTTCTTC.

This clone is medium-sized in the sample. The CDR3 protein is CASSLNSRGITEAFF. CDR3 coding DNA: TGTGCCAGCAGCTTAAACTCCAGGGGTATCACTGAAGCTTTCTTT. The chain employs TRBV7-9 and TRBJ1-1; TRBD1 might be the D (6 bases). CDR3 length: 15 amino acids. Germline V gene lookup returns CDR1 SEHNR and CDR2 FQNEAQ (reference sequence). The V and J ends lost 2 bases and 4 bases respectively, with 14 bases between them.

The chain uses TRBV13 and TRBJ2-3; 12 bases line up with TRBD1. V lost 6 bases and J lost 5; bases outside the gene matches: 12. Germline CDR1 is PRHDT and CDR2 is FYEKMQ (reference sequence). The CDR3 totals 17 residues. CDR3 in DNA: TGTGCCAGCAGTTCCGCCCCGGGACAGGGGGCCAAAGATACGCAGTATTTT. This gives the protein CASSSAPGQGAKDTQYF.

V gene TRBV4-3 combines with J gene TRBJ1-5; unclear D gene. V was clipped by 1 base and J by 6 bases, with 10 bases between them. Germline V gene data show CDR1 as LGHNA and CDR2 as YSLEER. The CDR3 has 14 residues. The CDR3 sequence: CASSQVFGSQPQHF. CDR3 nucleotides: TGCGCCAGCAGCCAAGTTTTTGGGAGTCAGCCCCAGCATTTT.

The chain is built from TRBV7-9 and TRBJ2-1; the D gene is possibly TRBD2 (5 bases). The CDR3 consists of 14 residues. Trimming took off 7 bases at V and 3 bases at J, with 13 bases between the two ends. Germline values: CDR1 SEHNR, CDR2 FQNEAQ (reference sequence). The CDR3 DNA follows: TGTGCCAGCAACCCGTCTGGGAGCTACAATGAGCAGTTCTTC. Translating gives CASNPSGSYNEQFF.